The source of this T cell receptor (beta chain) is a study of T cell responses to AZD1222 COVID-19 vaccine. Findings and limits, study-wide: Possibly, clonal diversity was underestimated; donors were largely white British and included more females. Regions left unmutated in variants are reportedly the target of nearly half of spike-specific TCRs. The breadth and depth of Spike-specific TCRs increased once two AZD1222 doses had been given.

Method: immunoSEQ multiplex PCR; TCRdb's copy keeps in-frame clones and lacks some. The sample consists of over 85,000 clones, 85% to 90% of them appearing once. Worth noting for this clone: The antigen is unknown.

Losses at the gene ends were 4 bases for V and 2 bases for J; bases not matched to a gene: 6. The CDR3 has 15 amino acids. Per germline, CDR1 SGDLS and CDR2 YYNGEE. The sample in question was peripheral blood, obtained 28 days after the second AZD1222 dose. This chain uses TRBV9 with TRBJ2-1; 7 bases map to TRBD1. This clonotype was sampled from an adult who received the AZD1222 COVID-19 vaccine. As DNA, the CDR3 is TGTGCCAGCAGCCCACGACAGGGTCCCTACAATGAGCAGTTCTTC. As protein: CASSPRQGPYNEQFF. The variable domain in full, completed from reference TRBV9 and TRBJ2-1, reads DSGVTQTPKHLITATGQRVTLRCSPRSGDLSVYWYQQSLDQGLQFLIQYYNGEERAKGNILERFSAQQFPDLHSELNLSSLELGDSALYFCASSPRQGPYNEQFFGPGTRLTVL.